A selection of T cell receptor beta chains follows, all from one sample in a study of shared clonotypes between healthy human individuals. Generated by immunoSEQ multiplex PCR, the TCRdb table keeps only in-frame clones and is missing some. Altogether about 490,000 clones are present, approximately 84% being singletons, with the ten largest covering about 13%. The sample was PBMCs. The receptors here all came from a woman between 40 and 50 years old in good health. Some clones in this sample may be carry-over from other donors' samples. The CDR3 runs from the conserved cysteine through the conserved F or W. The D gene is left open where the match is weak. Some rows mark clone size as missing; the rest say once, few, many or name a class of expanded clone.

v_call	clone_size	j_call	d_call	cdr3_nt	cdr3_aa
TRBV9	NA	TRBJ1-1	NA	TGTGCCAGCAGCGTAGATACTGGCACTGAAGCTTTCTTT	CASSVDTGTEAFF
TRBV5-1	NA	TRBJ1-5	TRBD1	TGCGCCAGCAGCACGGGACAGGGTAGCAATCAGCCCCAGCATTTT	CASSTGQGSNQPQHF
TRBV7-9	many	TRBJ2-1	NA	TGTGCCAGCGGATCAGAGGGGGACTCGGAATACAATGAGCAGTTCTTC	CASGSEGDSEYNEQFF
TRBV5-1	NA	TRBJ2-5	TRBD2	TGCGCCAGCAGCTTGTCCGGGGGGGAGACCCAGTACTTC	CASSLSGGETQYF
TRBV29-1	few	TRBJ1-1	NA	TGCAGCGTTTCGAGGGGGGATGTCACTGAAGCTTTCTTT	CSVSRGDVTEAFF
TRBV7-8	NA	TRBJ2-5	NA	TGTGCCAGCAGCCGAGGGCCGCAAGAGACCCAGTACTTC	CASSRGPQETQYF
TRBV7-8	NA	TRBJ2-3	TRBD1	TGTGCCAGCAGCTACCGGGACAGGGGCACAGATACGCAGTATTTT	CASSYRDRGTDTQYF
TRBV2	NA	TRBJ2-1	NA	TGTGCCAGCAGGCCCGGGACAACGGACGGTGAGCAGTTCTTC	CASRPGTTDGEQFF
TRBV11-3	once	TRBJ2-7	NA	TGTGCCAGCAGCTCCGAGGGGGGCCACGAGCAGTACTTC	CASSSEGGHEQYF
TRBV28	NA	TRBJ2-7	NA	TGTGCCAGCAGGAACGACGGGAGCTCCTACGAGCAGTACTTC	CASRNDGSSYEQYF
TRBV18	NA	TRBJ2-1	TRBD1	TGTGCCAGCTCAAACAGGGGCGATGAGCAGTTCTTC	CASSNRGDEQFF
TRBV7-8	NA	TRBJ2-7	TRBD2	TGTGCCAGCAGCTTGGGGCTATTGCGGGAGTCCCACTACGAGCAGTACTTC	CASSLGLLRESHYEQYF
TRBV28	NA	TRBJ2-5	TRBD1	TGTGCCAGCAGGCTGGACAGGGTGTACGAGACCCAGTACTTC	CASRLDRVYETQYF
TRBV5-6	NA	TRBJ2-7	NA	TGTGCCAGCAGCTGGGGGAGTAGTCCCTACGAGCAGTACTTC	CASSWGSSPYEQYF
TRBV6-5	NA	TRBJ1-1	NA	TGTGCCAGCAGTTACGGCACCAACACTGAAGCTTTCTTT	CASSYGTNTEAFF
TRBV5-4	NA	TRBJ2-7	NA	TGTGCCAGCAGTATGCAGGGTGTTGGCGAGCAGTACTTC	CASSMQGVGEQYF